This T cell receptor beta chain was recorded in a study of blood T cell repertoires in COVID-19. On the study more broadly: COVID-19 samples from acute and convalescent phases originated in the United States, Italy and Spain. PBMCs, B-cell-depleted T cells, or T cells provided the cDNA or gDNA that made up the material.

In the source study's methods: Reference gene primers were amplified, and this amplification served to estimate nucleated cell counts. Data came from immunoSEQ multiplex PCR; TCRdb stores just in-frame clones and leaves some out. For V, J and clone size, that table is used; D and trimming come from the DNA. The sample lists 60,000 to 75,000 clones, 82% occurring once. V lost 7 bases and J 7 bases, leaving 19 bases between the germline ends. The germline V gene encodes CDR1 MNHEY and CDR2 SVGAGI. This CDR3 has 14 amino acids. This rearrangement joins TRBV6-5 to TRBJ2-5; possible D gene TRBD2, 6 bases. This TCR was sampled from a woman of 80 years or more with acute or convalescent COVID-19. Sequenced sample: peripheral blood. CDR3 in amino acids: CASTASAGWGTQYF. The DNA for the CDR3 is TGTGCCAGCACCGCTAGCGCCGGATGGGGGACCCAGTACTTC.